The 25 T cell receptor beta chains reported below all come from one sample, sequenced in a study of T cell responses to AZD1222 COVID-19 vaccine. The assay was immunoSEQ multiplex PCR, and TCRdb's table has in-frame clones only and misses some. The sample carries over 150,000 clones, approximately 93% recorded once. This specimen was peripheral blood, taken 28 days after the second AZD1222 dose. These receptors were obtained from an adult who received the AZD1222 COVID-19 vaccine.

As to this clone: The same CDR3 is also encoded by other DNA sequences in this sample. The chain employs TRBV27 and TRBJ2-7; possibly TRBD2 for D (7 bases). Germline loops: CDR1 MNHEY, CDR2 SMNVEV (reference sequence). The germline V and J ends were trimmed by 5 bases and 0 bases, with 14 bases remaining between them. This CDR3 has 15 amino acids. The CDR3 reads CASSPGGRSSYEQYF. The CDR3, as DNA: TGTGCCAGCAGTCCGGGGGGCAGGAGCTCCTACGAGCAGTACTTC.

The chain uses TRBV7-8 and TRBJ2-3; D possibly corresponds to TRBD2 (5 bases). CDR3 size: 15 residues. V gave up 1 base and J gave up 6 bases, with 14 bases separating them. Germline values: CDR1 SGHVS, CDR2 FQNEAQ. CDR3 residues: CASSLEATISDTQYF. In nucleotides, the CDR3 is TGTGCCAGCAGCTTAGAGGCGACTATCTCGGATACGCAGTATTTT.

The J gene is TRBJ1-6, the V gene TRBV4-1; the match to TRBD1 covers 8 bases. The CDR3 has 16 residues. The V gene's germline CDR1 is MGHRA and CDR2 YSYEKL. Trimming cost V 1 base and J 9 bases; bases outside gene matches: 8. The CDR3 protein is CASSQGGEQGVSPLHF. The DNA for the CDR3 is TGCGCCAGCAGCCAAGGGGGAGAACAGGGGGTTTCACCCCTCCACTTT.

The chain is built from TRBV4-2 and TRBJ2-1; D uncertain. Trimming pared 3 bases from V and 8 bases from J, leaving 14 bases between. The CDR3 spans 14 residues. Germline lookup yields CDR1 LGHNA and CDR2 YNFKEQ. The CDR3: CASSQTGKGHEQFF. The CDR3 DNA is TGTGCCAGCAGCCAGACGGGCAAAGGGCATGAGCAGTTCTTC.

The V and J genes are TRBV28 and TRBJ1-2; 11 bases are shared with TRBD1. The germline V gene encodes CDR1 MDHEN and CDR2 SYDVKM. CDR3 length equals 15 residues. J lost 5 bases, V lost 5 bases, and 7 bases had no gene match. The CDR3 DNA sequence: TGTGCCAGCAGTCAATCCGGGACAGGGGGATATGGCTACACCTTC. Amino acids: CASSQSGTGGYGYTF.

The chain employs TRBV10-3 and TRBJ2-2; 7 positions match TRBD2. V dropped 4 bases and J dropped 4; count of bases not matched to a gene: 9. CDR3 length equals 16 residues. The germline CDR1 and CDR2 sequences are ENHRY and SYGVKD. CDR3 protein: CAISAVLARSTGELFF. The CDR3 DNA is TGTGCCATCAGTGCCGTACTAGCGAGGAGCACCGGGGAGCTGTTTTTT.

CDR3: CASSTPPGPPSYEQYF. Here the CDR3 DNA reads TGTGCCAGCAGTACTCCTCCGGGACCGCCATCCTACGAGCAGTACTTC. V usage is TRBV28 and J usage is TRBJ2-7; D possibly uses TRBD1 or TRBD2 (5 bases each). This CDR3 is built from 16 residues. The V end lost 5 bases, the J end lost 1 base, and 18 bases lay between the germline ends. Germline V gene sequence: CDR1 MDHEN, CDR2 SYDVKM.

The V gene is TRBV18, the J gene TRBJ1-5; TRBD1 might be the D (6 bases). CDR3 length equals 15 residues. With 6 bases removed from V and 6 bases from J, the gap between germline ends came to 18 bases. Germline V gives CDR1 KGHSH, CDR2 LQKENI. The CDR3 region has the DNA TGTGCCAGCTCGCCTACTAACAGGGATGCTCAGCCCCAGCATTTT. As protein: CASSPTNRDAQPQHF.

In its sample, this clone was seen a few times. The V gene is TRBV2, the J gene TRBJ1-4, with D maybe TRBD1 (5 bases). The V end lost 2 bases, the J end lost 8 bases, and 12 bases lay between the germline ends. The CDR3 spans 14 residues. The germline V gene encodes CDR1 SNHLY and CDR2 FYNNEI. This CDR3 is CASSESGGGEKLFF. The DNA of the CDR3 is TGTGCCAGCAGTGAAAGCGGCGGGGGAGAAAAACTGTTTTTT.

V usage is TRBV2 and J usage is TRBJ1-5; D not certain. V lost 6 bases and J lost 0, with 15 bases in between. Germline CDR1 SNHLY, CDR2 FYNNEI. The CDR3 runs to 16 residues. CDR3 bases: TGTGCCAGCAGCACCCCGGGAGGTAATAGCAATCAGCCCCAGCATTTT. As protein: CASSTPGGNSNQPQHF. Using reference TRBV2 and TRBJ1-5 for the parts outside the CDR3, the full variable domain is EPEVTQTPSHQVTQMGQEVILRCVPISNHLYFYWYRQILGQKVEFLVSFYNNEISEKSEIFDDQFSVERPDGSNFTLKIRSTKLEDSAMYFCASSTPGGNSNQPQHFGDGTRLSIL.

The chain is built from TRBV7-9 and TRBJ2-2, with a possible D match to TRBD2 (6 bases). Germline V CDR1 and CDR2: SEHNR, FQNEAQ (reference sequence). V lost 8 bases and J lost 5, with 15 bases in between. This CDR3 is built from 14 residues. The CDR3: CASDILAPTGELFF. As DNA, the CDR3 is TGTGCCAGCGATATCCTAGCGCCAACCGGGGAGCTGTTTTTT.

The chain combines TRBV28 with TRBJ2-6; unclear D gene. The CDR3 covers 13 residues. V shed 6 bases and J shed 3 bases, with 6 bases lying between them. The V gene's germline CDR1 is MDHEN and CDR2 SYDVKM. The CDR3 here is CASRVGGANVLTF. CDR3 nucleotide sequence: TGTGCCAGCAGAGTTGGTGGGGCCAACGTCCTGACTTTC.

As regards this clone: At one of its ends the junction is not consistent with the germline gene, which may arise from a read error. This chain joins TRBV30 and TRBJ1-2, with TRBD1 as a possible D gene (5 bases). The CDR3 spans 12 residues. Germline CDR1 and CDR2: GTSNPN and SVGIG (reference sequence). CDR3 bases: TGTGCCTGGAGTAGTGGGACCGGGGGTTTTGGCTTC. Protein: CAWSSGTGGFGF.

The chain joins TRBV7-9 to TRBJ1-2, with a possible D match to TRBD1 (5 bases). CDR1 and CDR2 (germline): SEHNR, FQNEAQ (reference sequence). The V and J ends lost 6 bases and 4 bases respectively, with 15 bases between them. The CDR3 has 14 amino acids. CDR3 DNA: TGTGCCAGCAGTGGGGGGTCGAACGTCTATGGCTACACCTTC. Translating it yields CASSGGSNVYGYTF.

The rearrangement uses TRBV25-1 and TRBJ1-6; weak D call: TRBD1 (5 bases). The CDR3 consists of 18 residues. CDR1 and CDR2 from the germline V gene are MGHDK and SYGVNS. Deletions cut 1 base from V and 4 bases from J, with 17 bases between. This CDR3 reads CASSESQAEVFYNSPLHF. CDR3 nucleotide sequence: TGTGCCAGCAGTGAATCACAGGCTGAAGTTTTTTATAATTCACCCCTCCACTTT.

The chain joins TRBV24-1 to TRBJ2-3, with D uncertain. The ends were cut back, 4 bases at V and 6 bases at J, with 10 bases in the middle. The CDR3 extends over 13 amino acids. The germline V gene encodes CDR1 KGHDR and CDR2 SFDVKD. The CDR3 bases are TGTGCCACCAGTGAAAATACCCGGGATACGCAGTATTTT. Amino acid sequence: CATSENTRDTQYF.

This clone has only a few counts. This chain uses TRBV5-1 with TRBJ2-7, with TRBD2 matching 10 bases. The CDR3 length is 14 residues. Germline CDR1 reads SGHRS; CDR2 reads YFSETQ. V lost 2 bases and J lost 6; bases outside the gene matches: 5. In DNA form, the CDR3 reads TGCGCCAGCAGCTTTCTAGGGACTAGCGTCGAGCAGTACTTC. Its protein product is CASSFLGTSVEQYF.

The chain employs TRBV12-5 and TRBJ2-7, with a tentative D call TRBD1 (6 bases). The CDR3 spans 12 residues. CDR1 is LGHNT, CDR2 FRNRAP, per germline. The V gene lost 9 bases and the J gene lost 3 bases, with 12 bases spanning the gap. CDR3 in amino acids: CASGRGGYEQYF. The CDR3 bases are TGTGCTAGCGGCAGAGGGGGCTACGAGCAGTACTTC.

The chain recombines TRBV24-1 with TRBJ1-1; the D gene is possibly TRBD1 (5 bases). Deletions cut 6 bases from V and 7 bases from J, with 8 bases between. The CDR3 totals 11 residues. CDR1 is KGHDR and CDR2 is SFDVKD in the germline V gene. The CDR3 DNA reads as TGTGCCACCAGTTGGGGGAATGAAGCTTTCTTT. Its translation is CATSWGNEAFF.

The V call is TRBV12-3 or TRBV12-4, the J call TRBJ1-2, with D tentatively TRBD1 (6 bases). Trimming took 10 bases from V and 6 from J, leaving 18 bases between them. The length of the CDR3 is 13 residues. The CDR3 spells CATLPTGNDGYTF. CDR3 DNA: TGTGCCACACTTCCCACAGGGAACGATGGCTACACCTTC.

The CDR3 DNA reads TGTGCCAGCAGTTATATTGTGGTCGAATACGGAAAACTGTTTTTT. Its protein is CASSYIVVEYGKLFF. The genes are TRBV2 and TRBJ1-4; no definite D call. V lost 5 bases and J 10 bases, leaving 20 bases between the germline ends. The length of the CDR3 is 15 residues. Germline CDR1 and CDR2: SNHLY and FYNNEI. Based on the CDR3 plus reference TRBV2 and TRBJ1-4, the full variable domain is EPEVTQTPSHQVTQMGQEVILRCVPISNHLYFYWYRQILGQKVEFLVSFYNNEISEKSEIFDDQFSVERPDGSNFTLKIRSTKLEDSAMYFCASSYIVVEYGKLFFGSGTQLSVL.

CDR3 in DNA: TGTGCCAGCAGACAGGGGGCGCATAATGAGCAGTTCTTC. Residues: CASRQGAHNEQFF. V gene TRBV25-1 combines with J gene TRBJ2-1, with 9 bases that match TRBD1. Trimming cost V 6 bases and J 7 bases; bases outside gene matches: 4. The CDR3 totals 13 residues. CDR1 is MGHDK, CDR2 SYGVNS, per germline.

V usage is TRBV5-8 and J usage is TRBJ2-5; no definite D call. Trimming took off 4 bases at V and 5 bases at J, with 9 bases between the two ends. The germline V gene encodes CDR1 SGHTS and CDR2 YDEGEE. The CDR3 spans 12 residues. The CDR3, as DNA: TGTGCCAGCAGCCCCAGGTCGGAGACCCAGTACTTC. It codes for CASSPRSETQYF. The variable domain in full, with the rest retrieved from reference TRBV5-8 and TRBJ2-5, is EAGVTQSPTHLIKTRGQQATLRCSPISGHTSVYWYQQALGLGLQFLLWYDEGEERNRGNFPPRFSGRQFPNYSSELNVNALELEDSALYLCASSPRSETQYFGPGTRLLVL.

The chain has TRBV14 and TRBJ1-1; D call uncertain. This CDR3 contains 13 residues. Trimming shortened V by 4 bases and J by 2 bases, and 8 bases separated the two germline ends. Germline CDR1 is SGHDN and CDR2 is FVKESK. CDR3 loop: CASSRQTNTEAFF. Written as DNA, the CDR3 is TGTGCCAGCAGCCGACAAACTAACACTGAAGCTTTCTTT. The full variable domain, completed using reference TRBV14 and TRBJ1-1, is EAGVTQFPSHSVIEKGQTVTLRCDPISGHDNLYWYRRVMGKEIKFLLHFVKESKQDESGMPNNRFLAERTGGTYSTLKVQPAELEDSGVYFCASSRQTNTEAFFGQGTRLTVV.

The rearrangement links TRBV5-6 to TRBJ1-1; the match to TRBD1 covers 7 bases. The V segment lost 3 bases and the J segment 6 bases; nucleotides outside the gene matches: 11. This CDR3 has 15 residues. CDR1 and CDR2 from the germline V gene are SGHDT and YYEEEE. The CDR3 DNA reads as TGTGCCAGCAGCTCCCAACAGGGGAAAAGGGCTGAAGCTTTCTTT. This encodes CASSSQQGKRAEAFF.